This T cell receptor beta chain is from a study of blood T cells in healthy people across ages. Whole-study findings and limits: Diversity estimates from one million T cells were considered underestimates. A roughly linear fall in TCR beta diversity per million T cells was seen with increasing age. PBMCs that were unsorted prevented a conclusive naive versus antigen-experienced comparison.

Then a second PCR, running roughly 7 to 11 cycles, was carried out with a sample-barcoded 5' primer and a J-beta primer mix. Each CDR3 protein gets one entry after TCRdb re-called the 5' RACE reads with MiXCR. The sample yields about 1.5 million distinct CDR3 sequences, roughly 40% seen once. The extraction recovered at least 5.5 micrograms of total RNA per sample. Details on this clonotype: What it recognizes is unknown.

V lost 8 bases and J lost 1, with 8 bases in between. CDR3 length equals 12 residues. The receptor's source is a woman aged 18-29 years in good health. The sequencing sample was made of blood. This chain connects TRBV12-3 or TRBV12-4 to TRBJ1-1, with no clear D. CDR3 nucleotide sequence: TGTGCCAGCTTAGTCTCGAACACTGAAGCTTTCTTT. Translated, it gives CASLVSNTEAFF.